Shown below are 17 T cell receptor beta chains from a single sample sequenced in a study of control samples from healthy donors and cancer patients. Using immunoSEQ multiplex PCR, the repertoire was profiled, and TCRdb retains in-frame clones only, with some absent. The data contain tens of thousands of clones, around 80% of them seen just once; the ten biggest clones take up around a tenth. Input material: blood. Source of these receptors: a woman in her fifties or sixties in good health.

This rearrangement joins TRBV3-1 (or the pseudogene TRBV3-2) to TRBJ2-7; no clear D. Trimming left V 1 base short and J 3 bases short, with 7 bases between. Germline-derived CDR1 and CDR2 are LGHDT and YNNKEL (reference sequence). The CDR3 sequence is 13 residues long. The CDR3 bases are TGTGCCAGCAGCCAAGCGGGCAGCTACGAGCAGTACTTC. It specifies CASSQAGSYEQYF.

V is TRBV15 and J is TRBJ1-1; D uncertain. Trimming took 7 bases from V and 5 from J, leaving 20 bases between them. The CDR3 contains 15 residues. Germline CDR1 reads LNHNV; CDR2 reads YYDKDF (reference sequence). As DNA, the CDR3 is TGTGCCACCACCCCTCGGGGAAGGGATAAGACTGAAGCTTTCTTT. Amino acid sequence: CATTPRGRDKTEAFF.

The chain joins TRBV28 to TRBJ1-6; D not certain. Looked up from germline, CDR1 is MDHEN and CDR2 is SYDVKM. V was clipped by 5 bases and J by 0 bases, with 8 bases between them. The CDR3 totals 15 residues. This CDR3 is CASSASGSYNSPLHF. The CDR3 nucleotides read TGTGCCAGCAGTGCCTCGGGCTCCTATAATTCACCCCTCCACTTT.

The chain uses TRBV11-2 and TRBJ1-4; no definite D call. This CDR3 comprises 12 residues. V dropped 2 bases and J dropped 10 bases, with 8 bases sitting between them. In germline, CDR1 is SGHAT, CDR2 FQNNGV. The CDR3, as DNA: TGTGCCAGCAGCTTAACCCGGGGAAAACTGTTTTTT. Protein sequence: CASSLTRGKLFF.

The rearrangement links TRBV5-1 to TRBJ2-3; D is perhaps TRBD2 (6 bases). Germline CDR1 reads SGHRS; CDR2 reads YFSETQ. Trimming took off 1 base at V and 4 bases at J, with 10 bases between the two ends. The CDR3 runs 14 residues. CDR3 protein: CASSLSSEADTQYF. The CDR3 DNA sequence: TGCGCCAGCAGCTTGTCTAGCGAAGCAGATACGCAGTATTTT.

The chain is built from TRBV5-5 and TRBJ2-2; D uncertain. Looked up from germline, CDR1 is SGHKS and CDR2 is YYEKEE (reference sequence). This CDR3 region has 13 residues. The germline V and J ends were trimmed by 6 bases and 2 bases, with 8 bases remaining between them. CDR3 coding DNA: TGTGCCAGCACCAAGGCCAACACCGGGGAGCTGTTTTTT. Amino acid sequence: CASTKANTGELFF.

The chain is built from TRBV10-2 and TRBJ2-7; 10 positions match TRBD2. The J segment lost 0 bases and the V segment lost 6 bases, leaving 2 bases of the junction unmatched. Germline V CDR1 and CDR2: WSHSY, SAAADI. The CDR3 extends over 14 amino acids. The CDR3, as DNA: TGCGCCAGCAGGGGACTAGCGAGCTCCTACGAGCAGTACTTC. Translating gives CASRGLASSYEQYF.

The V and J genes are TRBV18 and TRBJ2-7, with TRBD1 matching 9 bases. CDR1 and CDR2 from the germline V gene are KGHSH and LQKENI. This CDR3 is 13 amino acids long. Trimming cost V 5 bases and J 2 bases; bases outside gene matches: 1. The CDR3 spells CASSGTGTYEQYF. CDR3 coding DNA: TGTGCCAGCTCAGGGACAGGGACCTACGAGCAGTACTTC. The complete variable domain, with remaining parts taken from reference TRBV18 and TRBJ2-7, reads NAGVMQNPRHLVRRRGQEARLRCSPMKGHSHVYWYRQLPEEGLKFMVYLQKENIIDESGMPKERFSAEFPKEGPSILRIQQVVRGDSAAYFCASSGTGTYEQYFGPGTRLTVT.

This clone was seen only once. The gene calls are TRBV6-6 and TRBJ1-2, with D possibly being TRBD1 (6 bases). Germline assignment: CDR1 MNHNY and CDR2 SVGAGI (reference sequence). Trimming left V 7 bases short and J 7 bases short, with 16 bases between. This CDR3 comprises 13 residues. The CDR3 bases are TGTGCCAGCAACCAAGACAGGAATGGTGGCTACACCTTC. This gives the protein CASNQDRNGGYTF.

This chain uses TRBV4-1 with TRBJ1-2; D is ambiguous. From germline, CDR1 is MGHRA and CDR2 YSYEKL. With 0 bases removed from V and 8 bases from J, the gap between germline ends came to 13 bases. The CDR3 is 14 amino acids. The CDR3 is CASSQERTIAGYTF. The CDR3 nucleotides are TGCGCCAGCAGCCAAGAGCGGACCATCGCGGGCTACACCTTC.

The rearrangement links TRBV6-5 to TRBJ1-5, with unresolved D. Between the trimmed V and J ends, which lost 6 bases and 0 bases, there was a span of 6 bases. Germline lookup yields CDR1 MNHEY and CDR2 SVGAGI. The CDR3 is 13 residues long. DNA for the CDR3: TGTGCCAGCAGAAGATCTAGCAATCAGCCCCAGCATTTT. The encoded protein is CASRRSSNQPQHF.

V gene TRBV7-9 combines with J gene TRBJ1-6; 7 bases match TRBD1. CDR1 SEHNR and CDR2 FQNEAQ come from the germline V gene (reference sequence). With 1 base clipped from V and 0 bases from J, the junction kept 9 bases outside the gene matches. This CDR3 is 19 amino acids long. CDR3 in amino acids: CASSLELGYRGSYNSPLHF. The CDR3, as DNA: TGTGCCAGCAGCTTAGAGTTGGGGTACAGGGGCTCCTATAATTCACCCCTCCACTTT.

The CDR3 coding sequence is TGTGCCAGCAGCTTGGCCCTCAGTGCCGGGGAGCTGTTTTTT. This encodes CASSLALSAGELFF. The chain recombines TRBV11-2 with TRBJ2-2, with D hard to call. The V gene's germline CDR1 is SGHAT and CDR2 FQNNGV. V lost 3 bases and J 6 bases, leaving 11 bases between the germline ends. This CDR3 comprises 14 residues.

This clone was counted a few times. This chain connects TRBV12-5 to TRBJ1-1; D is ambiguous. V lost 1 base and J 8 bases, leaving 8 bases between the germline ends. Germline CDR1 LGHNT, CDR2 FRNRAP. The CDR3 contains 12 residues. The CDR3 bases are TGTGCTAGTGGTTTGGAGCGGGCCGAAGCTTTCTTT. It is translated as CASGLERAEAFF.

This chain connects TRBV3-1 (or the pseudogene TRBV3-2) to TRBJ2-7, with D perhaps TRBD2 (5 bases). This CDR3 comprises 14 residues. V lost 4 bases and J lost 5, with 15 bases in between. Germline V gene sequence: CDR1 LGHDT, CDR2 YNNKEL (reference sequence). CDR3 coding DNA: TGTGCCAGCAGCCGCCTAGCAACGGTCCACGAGCAGTACTTC. Its translation: CASSRLATVHEQYF.

The rearrangement uses TRBV7-2 and TRBJ2-7; D is possibly TRBD2 (5 bases). Trimming took off 5 bases at V and 2 bases at J, with 10 bases between the two ends. CDR1 and CDR2 from the germline V gene are SGHTA and FQGNSA. The CDR3 spans 13 residues. The CDR3 protein is CASSAHGAYEQYF. CDR3 DNA: TGTGCCAGCAGCGCCCACGGGGCCTACGAGCAGTACTTC.

J is TRBJ2-2 and V is TRBV19; TRBD1 matches 8 bases. The CDR3 consists of 14 residues. Trimming took 6 bases from V and 2 from J; bases not matched to a gene: 2. Germline V gene data show CDR1 as LNHDA and CDR2 as SQIVND (reference sequence). CDR3 nucleotide sequence: TGTGCCAGTAGCACAGGGGGAAACACCGGGGAGCTGTTTTTT. As protein: CASSTGGNTGELFF.